This paragraph reports one TCR beta chain. Antigen: not known. The sample comes from a study of T cells in localized non-small cell lung cancer. Findings of the study overall: Heterogeneity within the tumor remains possible, as just one region underwent sequencing. Longer overall survival associated with higher blood T cell density; shorter survival with higher adjacent-lung clonality. Appearance in adjacent lung was seen for a median approximately 60 of the top 100 tumor clones.

The CDR3 covers 12 residues. Looked up from germline, CDR1 is MDHEN and CDR2 is SYDVKM. V gave up 3 bases and J gave up 11 bases; unmatched junction bases: 5. Generated by immunoSEQ multiplex PCR, the TCRdb table keeps only in-frame clones and is missing some. The sample contains 53,000 or so clones, approximately 80% of which appear only once. This clonotype was sampled from a man aged 40 to 70 with stage III lung adenocarcinoma. Sequences were derived from peripheral blood mononuclear cells, sampled before any cancer treatment. The chain has TRBV28 and TRBJ1-1, with TRBD1 matching over 8 bases. CDR3 protein: CASSLTDRDAFF. Written as DNA, the CDR3 is TGTGCCAGCAGTTTGACGGACAGGGACGCTTTCTTT. Supplemented by reference TRBV28 and TRBJ1-1, the full variable domain reads DVKVTQSSRYLVKRTGEKVFLECVQDMDHENMFWYRQDPGLGLRLIYFSYDVKMKEKGDIPEGYSVSREKKERFSLILESASTNQTSMYLCASSLTDRDAFFGQGTRLTVV.